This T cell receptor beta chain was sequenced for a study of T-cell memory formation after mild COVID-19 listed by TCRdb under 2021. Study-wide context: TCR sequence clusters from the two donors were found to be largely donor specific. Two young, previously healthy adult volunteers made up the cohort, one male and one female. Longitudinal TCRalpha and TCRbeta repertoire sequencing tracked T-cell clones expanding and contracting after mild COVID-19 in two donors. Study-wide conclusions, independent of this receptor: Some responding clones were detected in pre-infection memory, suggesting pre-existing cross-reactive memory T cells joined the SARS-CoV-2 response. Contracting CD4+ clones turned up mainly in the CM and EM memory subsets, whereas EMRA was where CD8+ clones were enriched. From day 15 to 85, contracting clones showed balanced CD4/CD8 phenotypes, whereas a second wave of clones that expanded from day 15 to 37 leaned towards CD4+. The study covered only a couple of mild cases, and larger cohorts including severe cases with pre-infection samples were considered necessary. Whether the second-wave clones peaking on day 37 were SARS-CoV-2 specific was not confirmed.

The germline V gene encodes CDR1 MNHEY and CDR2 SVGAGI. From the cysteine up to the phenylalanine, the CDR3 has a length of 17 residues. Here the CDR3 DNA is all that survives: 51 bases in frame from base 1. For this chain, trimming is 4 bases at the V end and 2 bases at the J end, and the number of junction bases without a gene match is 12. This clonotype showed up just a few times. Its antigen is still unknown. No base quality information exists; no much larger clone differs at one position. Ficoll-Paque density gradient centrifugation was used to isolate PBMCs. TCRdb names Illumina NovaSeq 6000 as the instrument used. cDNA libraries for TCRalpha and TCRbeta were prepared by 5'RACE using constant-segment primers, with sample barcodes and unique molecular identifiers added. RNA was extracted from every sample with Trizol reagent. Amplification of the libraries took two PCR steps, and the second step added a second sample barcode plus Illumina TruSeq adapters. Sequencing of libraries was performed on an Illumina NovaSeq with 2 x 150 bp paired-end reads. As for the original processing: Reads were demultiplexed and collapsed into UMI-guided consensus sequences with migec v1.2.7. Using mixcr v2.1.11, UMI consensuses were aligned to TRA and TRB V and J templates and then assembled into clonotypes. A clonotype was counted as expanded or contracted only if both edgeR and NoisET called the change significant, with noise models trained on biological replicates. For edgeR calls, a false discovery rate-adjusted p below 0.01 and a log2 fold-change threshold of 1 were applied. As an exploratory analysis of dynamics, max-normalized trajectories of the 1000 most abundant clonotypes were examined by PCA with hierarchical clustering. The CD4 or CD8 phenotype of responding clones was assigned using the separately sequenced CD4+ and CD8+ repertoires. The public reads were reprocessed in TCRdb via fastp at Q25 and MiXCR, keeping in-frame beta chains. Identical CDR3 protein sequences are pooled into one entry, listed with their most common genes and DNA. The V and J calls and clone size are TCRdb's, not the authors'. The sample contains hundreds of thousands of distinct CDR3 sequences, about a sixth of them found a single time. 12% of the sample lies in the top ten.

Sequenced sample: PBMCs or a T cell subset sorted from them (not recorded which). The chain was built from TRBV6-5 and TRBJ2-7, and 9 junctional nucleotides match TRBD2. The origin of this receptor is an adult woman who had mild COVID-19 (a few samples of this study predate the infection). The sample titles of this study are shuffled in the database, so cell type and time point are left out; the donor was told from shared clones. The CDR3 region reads CASSLHAGGPFPYEQYF. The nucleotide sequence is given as TGTGCCAGCAGTTTGCACGCGGGGGGGCCCTTCCCCTACGAGCAGTACTTC.